Below are 22 T cell receptor beta chains sequenced from a single sample in a study of T cells in Graves' hyperthyroidism and ophthalmopathy. Authors of the study amplified TCR beta CDR3 regions from RNA transcripts. Primed by the HTBI set, a first-round RT-PCR was run on the TCR CDR3. TCRdb ran MiXCR on the multiplex PCR reads and lists one entry per CDR3 protein. Here the sample spans 550,000 to 700,000 distinct CDR3 sequences, about 45% being singletons. Sequencing used peripheral blood or thyroid tissue (not recorded which). The receptors were sampled from an adult woman with Graves' disease, either hyperthyroidism or ophthalmopathy (not recorded which).

About this clonotype: The conserved final phenylalanine or tryptophan is absent from the CDR3, which likely points to a read error. The limits of the CDR3 on the DNA are not certain, so only TCRdb's listed CDR3 is given. The rearrangement links TRBV7-8 to TRBJ2-5; whether TRBD1, the table's D call, matches the DNA was not checked. The CDR3 numbers 12 amino acids, ends counted. Germline V gives CDR1 SGHVS, CDR2 FQNEAQ. The CDR3 reads CASSFLTGDPTS.

The chain has TRBV20-1 and TRBJ1-1; 8 bases fit TRBD1. Losses at the gene ends were 5 bases for V and 3 bases for J; bases not matched to a gene: 5. CDR1 DFQATT and CDR2 SNEGSKA come from the germline V gene (reference sequence). CDR3 size: 13 residues. CDR3 loop: CSAPGQADTEAFF. The CDR3 bases are TGCAGTGCTCCGGGACAGGCGGACACTGAAGCTTTCTTT.

A remark on this clonotype: A much larger clone lies one base from this, so it may be a read error. The genes are TRBV5-6 and TRBJ1-3; D remains ambiguous. Germline loops: CDR1 SGHDT, CDR2 YYEEEE. The CDR3 is made up of 14 amino acids. CDR3 protein: CAGSLGHPGNTIYF. CDR3 DNA: TGTGCCGGCAGCTTGGGTCATCCTGGAAACACCATATATTTT. The whole variable domain, remainder taken from reference TRBV5-6 and TRBJ1-3, is DAGVTQSPTHLIKTRGQQVTLRCSPKSGHDTVSWYQQALGQGPQFIFQYYEEEERQRGNFPDRFSGHQFPNYSSELNVNALLLGDSALYLCAGSLGHPGNTIYFGEGSWLTVV.

At least ten counts were recorded for this clonotype. CDR3 DNA sequence: TGCAGCGTTCGCTACAGGGCTCTAGGCTATGGCTACACCTTC. Protein sequence: CSVRYRALGYGYTF. The V gene is TRBV29-1, the J gene TRBJ1-2, with a weak D call TRBD1 (6 bases). The V end lost 5 bases, the J end lost 4 bases, and 17 bases lay between the germline ends. The germline V gene encodes CDR1 SQVTM and CDR2 ANQGSEA. The CDR3 runs 14 residues. The whole variable domain, filled in from reference TRBV29-1 and TRBJ1-2, reads SAVISQKPSRDICQRGTSLTIQCQVDSQVTMMFWYRQQPGQSLTLIATANQGSEATYESGFVIDKFPISRPNLTFSTLTVSNMSPEDSSIYLCSVRYRALGYGYTFGSGTRLTVV.

The chain has TRBV10-3 and TRBJ2-7; 8 nucleotides agree with TRBD1. With V trimmed by 11 bases and J by 4 bases, 10 bases remained unmatched. The germline V gene has CDR1 ENHRY and CDR2 SYGVKD. This CDR3 region has 13 residues. In DNA form, the CDR3 reads TGTGCCTCCTCCGGGACAGGAGTATACGAGCAGTACTTC. Translation gives CASSGTGVYEQYF.

Here the CDR3 DNA reads TGTGCCAGCAGCTTCCGTCCCGGGACAGGGGGCTCTGGAGAGACCCAGTACTTC. Residues: CASSFRPGTGGSGETQYF. The chain employs TRBV7-2 and TRBJ2-5, with 12 bases identical to TRBD1. CDR3 size: 18 residues. With 3 bases clipped from V and 4 bases from J, the junction kept 12 bases outside the gene matches. The germline CDR1 and CDR2 sequences are SGHTA and FQGNSA. Variable domain in full (rest from reference TRBV7-2 and TRBJ2-5): GAGVSQSPSNKVTEKGKDVELRCDPISGHTALYWYRQSLGQGLEFLIYFQGNSAPDKSGLPSDRFSAERTGGSVSTLTIQRTQQEDSAVYLCASSFRPGTGGSGETQYFGPGTRLLVL.

The chain employs TRBV29-1 and TRBJ1-1; D call uncertain. Trimming pared 0 bases from V and 0 bases from J, leaving 11 bases between. Germline-derived CDR1 and CDR2 are SQVTM and ANQGSEA. The CDR3 runs to 15 residues. CDR3 sequence reads: CSVEDSHRMNTEAFF. In DNA form, the CDR3 reads TGCAGCGTTGAAGATAGTCACAGAATGAACACTGAAGCTTTCTTT.

The V and J genes are TRBV20-1 and TRBJ2-7; D possibly corresponds to TRBD1 (6 bases). This CDR3 is built from 14 residues. Germline V gene lookup returns CDR1 DFQATT and CDR2 SNEGSKA (reference sequence). The V and J ends lost 6 bases and 6 bases respectively, with 21 bases between them. Written as DNA, the CDR3 is TGCAGTGCCCTGGGGGTCGAAACAGGGCGCGAGCAGTACTTC. Translating it yields CSALGVETGREQYF.

This clonotype came up a few times. The chain has TRBV19 and TRBJ1-2; no definite D call. Germline assignment: CDR1 LNHDA and CDR2 SQIVND (reference sequence). V lost 3 bases and J lost 4, with 15 bases in between. This CDR3 spans 15 amino acids. CDR3 protein: CASSIGQSPAYGYTF. The CDR3 DNA reads as TGTGCCAGTAGTATCGGGCAGTCCCCCGCCTATGGCTACACCTTC.

This clonotype was picked up many times. The J gene is TRBJ1-5, the V gene TRBV12-3 or TRBV12-4, with no clear D. Trimming pared 3 bases from V and 7 bases from J, leaving 10 bases between. CDR3 length equals 13 residues. CDR3 protein: CASSFGPLQPQHF. CDR3 in DNA: TGTGCCAGCAGTTTTGGCCCCCTACAGCCCCAGCATTTT.

A single count supports this clonotype. Written as DNA, the CDR3 is TGTGCCAGCAGGACGGGGTCGAGGGAGAACACCGGGGAGCTGTTTTTT. This translates into CASRTGSRENTGELFF. This chain uses TRBV25-1 with TRBJ2-2; maybe TRBD2 (5 bases). The CDR3 extends over 16 amino acids. V gave up 6 bases and J gave up 1 base, with 15 bases separating them. Germline CDR1 reads MGHDK; CDR2 reads SYGVNS.

This clonotype was observed at least ten times. The chain has TRBV7-9 and TRBJ2-2; D could derive from TRBD1 or TRBD2 (5 bases each). Trimming took off 7 bases at V and 7 bases at J, with 10 bases between the two ends. This CDR3 spans 12 amino acids. Germline CDR1 and CDR2: SEHNR and FQNEAQ (reference sequence). CDR3 region: CASTRGVGELFF. The CDR3 nucleotides read TGTGCCAGCACCCGAGGGGTCGGGGAGCTGTTTTTT.

This clonotype came up many times. The chain employs TRBV20-1 and TRBJ1-5; D may be TRBD1 (6 bases). CDR3 size: 16 residues. Trimming took off 0 bases at V and 3 bases at J, with 15 bases between the two ends. Germline lookup yields CDR1 DFQATT and CDR2 SNEGSKA (reference sequence). The CDR3 sequence: CSARDRSRTANQPQHF. The CDR3, as DNA: TGCAGTGCTAGAGATAGAAGCAGGACAGCCAATCAGCCCCAGCATTTT.

V is TRBV9 and J is TRBJ1-1; the D is unclear. The V end lost 0 bases, the J end lost 11 bases, and 11 bases lay between the germline ends. The CDR3 is 12 amino acids. Germline V gives CDR1 SGDLS, CDR2 YYNGEE. CDR3: CASSVEKGAAFF. The CDR3 DNA follows: TGTGCCAGCAGCGTAGAAAAGGGAGCCGCTTTCTTT.

This clonotype was observed many times. This chain joins TRBV9 and TRBJ2-7; 9 bases match TRBD2. V trimming: 4 bases; J trimming: 2 bases; junction bases outside the gene matches: 10. This CDR3 is built from 16 residues. Germline CDR1 SGDLS, CDR2 YYNGEE. In DNA, the CDR3 is TGTGCCAGCAGCCCCCAATCTAGCGGGACGACCTACGAGCAGTACTTC. The encoded protein is CASSPQSSGTTYEQYF.

The V call is TRBV27, the J call TRBJ2-7, with 7 bases aligning to TRBD1. Trimming at V came to 1 base and at J to 2 bases, leaving 5 bases not matched to a gene. Germline-derived CDR1 and CDR2 are MNHEY and SMNVEV (reference sequence). CDR3 length equals 15 residues. CDR3 sequence reads: CASSLLGQRPYEQYF. The CDR3, as DNA: TGTGCCAGCAGTTTATTGGGACAGAGACCCTACGAGCAGTACTTC.

The chain joins TRBV5-4 to TRBJ1-1, with D unclear. From germline, CDR1 is SGHNT and CDR2 YYREEE (reference sequence). Between the trimmed V and J ends, which lost 0 bases and 1 base, there was a span of 10 bases. The CDR3 extends over 15 amino acids. CDR3 in amino acids: CASSLASARNTEAFF. In nucleotides, the CDR3 is TGTGCCAGCAGCTTGGCGTCAGCTAGGAACACTGAAGCTTTCTTT.

The chain uses TRBV20-1 and TRBJ1-2, with 8 bases matching TRBD1. The CDR3 totals 13 residues. J gave up 5 bases and V 6 bases, and 8 bases lay outside the gene matches. In germline, CDR1 is DFQATT, CDR2 SNEGSKA (reference sequence). The CDR3 DNA sequence: TGCAGTGCGCTGGGACAGGCAAGATATGGCTACACCTTC. This gives the protein CSALGQARYGYTF.

This clonotype was counted at least ten times. V gene TRBV7-2 combines with J gene TRBJ2-7, with D perhaps being TRBD1 or TRBD2 (6 bases each). V was trimmed by 5 bases and J by 2 bases, leaving 16 bases between them. The CDR3 sequence is 15 residues long. Germline assignment: CDR1 SGHTA and CDR2 FQGNSA. The CDR3, as DNA: TGTGCCAGCAGCCTTACTAGGGGGACTGCCTACGAGCAGTACTTC. Protein product: CASSLTRGTAYEQYF.

A word on this clonotype: The final CDR3 position lacks the conserved phenylalanine or tryptophan, pointing to a likely read error. It is unclear where the CDR3 begins or ends on the DNA, so no DNA is shown, and the CDR3 is as TCRdb lists it. The chain has TRBV2 and TRBJ1-1; the D call of TRBD1 is as the table states it, not checked on the DNA. The length of the CDR3 is 11 amino acids, counting both ends. The germline V gene has CDR1 SNHLY and CDR2 FYNNEI. Here the CDR3 reads CASCPGGTEFS.

The gene calls are TRBV7-9 and TRBJ1-1; D ambiguous. The CDR3 extends over 12 amino acids. The V gene lost 6 bases and the J gene lost 2 bases, with 7 bases spanning the gap. Germline V gene lookup returns CDR1 SEHNR and CDR2 FQNEAQ (reference sequence). The CDR3 sequence: CASSERNTEAFF. The DNA for the CDR3 is TGTGCCAGCAGTGAGAGAAACACTGAAGCTTTCTTT.

J is TRBJ1-2 and V is TRBV10-3; 7 positions match TRBD1. This CDR3 is 13 amino acids long. V shed 4 bases, J shed 4 bases, and the junction held 3 bases outside the gene matches. Looked up from germline, CDR1 is ENHRY and CDR2 is SYGVKD. CDR3 DNA: TGTGCCATCAGTGTCGGGGACAGCTATGGCTACACCTTC. The encoded protein is CAISVGDSYGYTF.